The 28 T cell receptor beta chains below come from one sample, sequenced in a study of vaccination and CD4 T cells after COVID-19. Antigen specificity for these receptors is unknown. Oncomine TCR Beta short-read sequencing was applied to DNA from cultured CD4+ T cells. TCRdb analysed the PCR reads with MiXCR anew, one entry per CDR3 protein. The profile covers approximately 9,300 distinct CDR3 sequences, with about 66% appearing a single time and over 20% taken by the ten largest. Treatment defined: approximately 9-day PBMC culture with coronavirus spike peptide pools or control peptides (ViraFEST assay). The sample consisted of CD4+ T cells from blood, cultured in vitro. These TCRs come from a human donor who had recovered from COVID-19.

This rearrangement joins TRBV7-3 to TRBJ2-4; 8 nucleotides match TRBD1. Looked up from germline, CDR1 is SGHTA and CDR2 is FQGTGA. With 4 bases clipped from V and 6 bases from J, the junction kept 2 bases outside the gene matches. The CDR3 totals 13 residues. CDR3 DNA: TGTGCCAGCAGCTCCGGACAGGGAAACATTCAGTACTTC. The encoded protein is CASSSGQGNIQYF.

DNA for the CDR3: TGTGCCAGCGGACGGCACGCGAACACTGAAGCTTTCTTT. Protein product: CASGRHANTEAFF. This chain links TRBV7-9 with TRBJ1-1; D is uncertain. This CDR3 is built from 13 residues. V was trimmed by 8 bases and J by 1 base, leaving 11 bases between them. The germline V gene has CDR1 SEHNR and CDR2 FQNEAQ (reference sequence).

V gene TRBV6-1 combines with J gene TRBJ1-5; D is unclear. Trimming took 7 bases from V and 3 from J, leaving 13 bases between them. Germline loops: CDR1 MNHNS, CDR2 SASEGT. This CDR3 contains 14 residues. CDR3 sequence (DNA): TGTGCCAGCAACCTCGCGTGGGACAATCAGCCCCAGCATTTT. Translated, it gives CASNLAWDNQPQHF.

The rearrangement links TRBV5-4 to TRBJ2-1; a possible D gene is TRBD1 (5 bases). The germline CDR1 and CDR2 sequences are SGHNT and YYREEE (reference sequence). V lost 4 bases, J lost 6 bases, and 11 bases lay in between. The CDR3 contains 13 residues. In nucleotides, the CDR3 is TGTGCCAGCAGCATCGTAGGGGCCAATGAGCAGTTCTTC. The encoded protein is CASSIVGANEQFF.

In this sample, this clonotype turned up a few times. The chain uses TRBV14 and TRBJ1-6, with D perhaps TRBD1 (6 bases). Trimming cost V 6 bases and J 5 bases, with 14 bases left between them. Germline CDR1 SGHDN, CDR2 FVKESK. CDR3 length equals 15 residues. DNA of the CDR3: TGTGCCAGCAGAGGGGGACTGCAGAATAATTCACCCCTCCACTTT. Protein: CASRGGLQNNSPLHF.

This chain joins TRBV29-1 and TRBJ1-2; D remains unclear. The V and J ends lost 4 bases and 7 bases respectively, with 7 bases between them. The CDR3 is 10 amino acids. Per germline, CDR1 SQVTM and CDR2 ANQGSEA. DNA of the CDR3: TGCAGCGTTGCTGGGTCTGGCTACACCTTC. It yields the protein CSVAGSGYTF.

This clonotype was counted a few times. The chain has TRBV7-2 and TRBJ1-5; 7 positions agree with TRBD1. Germline-derived CDR1 and CDR2 are SGHTA and FQGNSA. The CDR3 has 15 amino acids. V shed 5 bases, J shed 0 bases, and the junction held 4 bases outside the gene matches. As DNA, the CDR3 is TGTGCCAGCAGCCAGGGGGGTTATAGCAATCAGCCCCAGCATTTT. Translation: CASSQGGYSNQPQHF.

The rearrangement links TRBV12-3 or TRBV12-4 to TRBJ2-7; 7 bases map to TRBD2. V lost 4 bases, J lost 0 bases, and 3 bases stayed unmatched. The CDR3 is 14 amino acids. CDR3 sequence: CASSWGGSSYEQYF. The DNA for the CDR3 is TGTGCCAGCAGTTGGGGGGGGTCCTCCTACGAGCAGTACTTC.

The rearrangement links TRBV27 to TRBJ2-7; 10 bases align to TRBD1. V gave up 0 bases and J gave up 3 bases; unmatched junction bases: 8. CDR3 size: 17 residues. Germline values: CDR1 MNHEY, CDR2 SMNVEV (reference sequence). The CDR3, as DNA: TGTGCCAGCAGTTTATCTAGACTACGGACAGGGGGCTACGAGCAGTACTTC. It codes for CASSLSRLRTGGYEQYF.

A few counts support this clonotype. The CDR3 sequence: CSARDPQGAVTDTQYF. In DNA form, the CDR3 reads TGCAGTGCTAGAGACCCTCAGGGGGCCGTTACAGATACGCAGTATTTT. The gene calls are TRBV20-1 and TRBJ2-3, with 8 nucleotides matching TRBD1. The CDR3 consists of 16 residues. Germline V lookup: CDR1 DFQATT, CDR2 SNEGSKA (reference sequence). Unmatched junction bases numbered 8, after V lost 0 bases and J lost 3 bases.

The table lists this clonotype with a few counts. A junction boundary mismatches the germline segment, possibly from a read error. The V call is TRBV7-9, the J call TRBJ2-3; maybe TRBD1 (5 bases). This CDR3 comprises 16 residues. Germline V gene sequence: CDR1 SEHNR, CDR2 FQNEAQ (reference sequence). The CDR3 bases are TGTGCCCGCAGGGTGGTGGACCGACCCTTCGCGGATACGCAGTATTTT. It yields the protein CARRVVDRPFADTQYF.

A word on this clonotype: The CDR3 does not close with the conserved phenylalanine or tryptophan, likely indicating a read error. It is unclear where the CDR3 begins or ends on the DNA, so no DNA is shown, and the CDR3 is as TCRdb lists it. CDR3 sequence: CISVSEAKRGTVEAFS. The chain couples TRBV7-5 to TRBJ1-1; the DNA was not used to check the table's D call, TRBD1. TRBV7-5 is a pseudogene. The CDR3 is made up of 16 amino acids, end residues included.

The V and J genes are TRBV25-1 and TRBJ1-2; 9 nucleotides align to TRBD1. CDR3 length: 15 residues. Germline V gene data show CDR1 as MGHDK and CDR2 as SYGVNS. The V and J ends lost 1 base and 4 bases, in that order; junction bases with no gene match: 4. The CDR3 bases are TGTGCCAGCAGTGAATTGGACAGGGGACCCTATGGCTACACCTTC. Its protein is CASSELDRGPYGYTF.

The V and J genes are TRBV20-1 and TRBJ1-4; unclear D gene. Trimming shortened V by 7 bases and J by 0 bases, and 24 bases separated the two germline ends. In germline, CDR1 is DFQATT, CDR2 SNEGSKA (reference sequence). The CDR3 covers 18 residues. CDR3 protein: CSGLRRSSGPSTNEKLFF. CDR3 in DNA: TGCAGTGGACTGCGCCGGAGCTCCGGACCCTCAACTAATGAAAAACTGTTTTTT.

V gene TRBV6-1 combines with J gene TRBJ1-6, with D possibly TRBD1 on 6 matching bases. Germline lookup yields CDR1 MNHNS and CDR2 SASEGT. Trimming took off 6 bases at V and 9 bases at J, with 9 bases between the two ends. The CDR3 has 12 amino acids. The CDR3 protein is CASRQQGSPLHF. The CDR3 DNA is TGTGCCAGCAGGCAACAGGGTTCACCCCTCCACTTT.

The rearrangement links TRBV28 to TRBJ1-6, with D possibly TRBD1 on 5 matching bases. CDR1 and CDR2 from the germline V gene are MDHEN and SYDVKM. This CDR3 has 16 amino acids. Between the trimmed V and J ends, which lost 8 bases and 11 bases, there was a span of 25 bases. In DNA, the CDR3 is TGTGCCAGCCGTCGAGGGGACCTTAATTTGAATCCACCCCTCCACTTT. It encodes CASRRGDLNLNPPLHF. The entire variable domain, with the rest obtained from reference TRBV28 and TRBJ1-6, is as follows: DVKVTQSSRYLVKRTGEKVFLECVQDMDHENMFWYRQDPGLGLRLIYFSYDVKMKEKGDIPEGYSVSREKKERFSLILESASTNQTSMYLCASRRGDLNLNPPLHFGNGTRLTVT.

This clonotype was detected a few times. V is TRBV6-1 and J is TRBJ1-2; 7 nucleotides match TRBD1. The CDR3 extends over 13 amino acids. Germline CDR1 is MNHNS and CDR2 is SASEGT. The V gene end was trimmed by 6 bases and the J gene end by 8 bases; junction bases not matched to a gene: 9. The CDR3 DNA follows: TGTGCCAGCAGATCGACGACAGGGATAGGCTACACCTTC. It encodes CASRSTTGIGYTF.

This sequence joins TRBV2 and TRBJ1-5; D is uncertain. The CDR3 has 15 amino acids. Trimming took 7 bases from V and 0 from J, leaving 13 bases between them. Looked up from germline, CDR1 is SNHLY and CDR2 is FYNNEI. The CDR3 sequence is CASTASLYSNQPQHF. CDR3 coding DNA: TGTGCCAGCACAGCCAGCCTGTATAGCAATCAGCCCCAGCATTTT.

This clonotype came up a few times. CDR3 sequence reads: CSARFPGQREDTQYF. The CDR3 DNA is TGCAGTGCTAGATTCCCGGGACAGAGAGAGGATACGCAGTATTTT. The chain joins TRBV20-1 to TRBJ2-3; 7 bases fit TRBD1. V shed 2 bases and J 6 bases; nucleotides not matched to a gene: 11. The CDR3 covers 15 residues. Germline-derived CDR1 and CDR2 are DFQATT and SNEGSKA (reference sequence).

This sequence joins TRBV20-1 and TRBJ2-2, with 7 bases that match TRBD2. The CDR3 loop spans 18 amino acids. Germline CDR1 is DFQATT and CDR2 is SNEGSKA (reference sequence). V was pared by 3 bases and J by 2 bases, with 15 bases of the junction left unmatched. CDR3 DNA sequence: TGCAGTGCTAGTGCCCGGCGGGCTAGCGGAAGCAACACCGGGGAGCTGTTTTTT. Translation: CSASARRASGSNTGELFF.

V is TRBV5-1 and J is TRBJ1-6; D unresolved. Germline V gene lookup returns CDR1 SGHRS and CDR2 YFSETQ. The CDR3 totals 18 residues. V shed 0 bases and J shed 0 bases, with 13 bases lying between them. This chain's CDR3 is CASSLEAAGSSYNSPLHF. The DNA for the CDR3 is TGCGCCAGCAGCTTGGAGGCGGCGGGGAGCTCCTATAATTCACCCCTCCACTTT.

This clonotype was recorded a few times. The V call is TRBV2, the J call TRBJ1-2, with D tentatively TRBD1 (6 bases). Germline CDR1 is SNHLY and CDR2 is FYNNEI. The V gene lost 6 bases and the J gene lost 0 bases, with 14 bases spanning the gap. The CDR3 runs 15 residues. As DNA, the CDR3 is TGTGCCAGCAGACAAGGACAGAAACCTAACTATGGCTACACCTTC. As protein: CASRQGQKPNYGYTF.

V gene TRBV24-1 combines with J gene TRBJ2-1, with unresolved D. V lost 1 base to trimming and J lost 8 bases, with 8 bases between them. Germline CDR1 reads KGHDR; CDR2 reads SFDVKD. This CDR3 has 13 residues. This chain's CDR3 is CATSDLRQDEQFF. In DNA, the CDR3 is TGTGCCACCAGTGATTTAAGGCAGGATGAGCAGTTCTTC.

V usage is TRBV7-2 and J usage is TRBJ1-2; the match to TRBD1 covers 7 bases. Germline-derived CDR1 and CDR2 are SGHTA and FQGNSA. Trimming took 1 base from V and 4 from J; bases not matched to a gene: 6. The CDR3 extends over 15 amino acids. In DNA, the CDR3 is TGTGCCAGCAGCTTAGGGACAGGCGCTATCTATGGCTACACCTTC. Amino acids: CASSLGTGAIYGYTF.

The chain has TRBV6-5 and TRBJ1-2, with 7 bases that match TRBD1. The ends lost 4 bases at V and 2 bases at J; junction bases unmatched: 4. The CDR3 contains 14 residues. The germline gives CDR1 MNHEY, CDR2 SVGAGI. The CDR3 region is CASSWDRINYGYTF. DNA of the CDR3: TGTGCCAGCAGTTGGGACAGAATCAACTATGGCTACACCTTC.

The V call is TRBV5-1, the J call TRBJ1-2; D uncertain. Germline values: CDR1 SGHRS, CDR2 YFSETQ. This CDR3 has 12 residues. Trimming took 1 base from V and 4 from J, leaving 5 bases between them. The CDR3: CASSLLGYGYTF. The CDR3 DNA reads TGCGCCAGCAGCTTGCTAGGCTATGGCTACACCTTC.

This clonotype was seen once. This rearrangement joins TRBV6-2 or TRBV6-3 to TRBJ2-7; D is unclear. This CDR3 is 11 amino acids long. V dropped 7 bases and J dropped 3 bases, with 7 bases sitting between them. Germline CDR1 MNHEY, CDR2 SVGEGT. CDR3 loop: CASTNYYEQYF. DNA for the CDR3: TGTGCCAGCACCAATTACTACGAGCAGTACTTC.

J is TRBJ2-3 and V is TRBV6-1; weak D call: TRBD1 (5 bases). Germline values: CDR1 MNHNS, CDR2 SASEGT. This CDR3 has 14 amino acids. V was cut by 2 bases and J by 8 bases, with 14 bases left in between. The CDR3 reads CASSELNRRPTQYF. CDR3 nucleotide sequence: TGTGCCAGCAGTGAACTGAACAGGCGACCTACGCAGTATTTT.